The 11 T cell receptor beta chains in this list originate from one sample, sequenced in a study of beta chain features in type 1 diabetes. Since all of the isolated RNA was reverse transcribed, expressed TCRB transcripts were what got sequenced. Some clones are missing from TCRdb's copy, which holds only in-frame ones; the method was immunoSEQ multiplex PCR. The repertoire holds 150,000 or so clones, with about 9.1% as singletons. The specimen was central memory CD4+ T cells from blood. The receptors come from a woman aged 18 to 35 in good health.

This clone was found a few times. DNA for the CDR3: TGTGCCAGCAGTGATGTAAGGGGAGCTTTCTTT. Its translation: CASSDVRGAFF. The chain is built from TRBV2 and TRBJ1-1; tentative D call: TRBD1 (5 bases). There are 11 residues in the CDR3. Germline assignment: CDR1 SNHLY and CDR2 FYNNEI. Trimming took off 3 bases at V and 10 bases at J, with 9 bases between the two ends.

The chain employs TRBV7-2 and TRBJ2-5; D is ambiguous. CDR3 size: 11 residues. Deletions cut 5 bases from V and 8 bases from J, with 9 bases between. Looked up from germline, CDR1 is SGHTA and CDR2 is FQGNSA. DNA of the CDR3: TGTGCCAGCAGCCCTGAGATTACCCAGTACTTC. It is translated as CASSPEITQYF.

This chain joins TRBV5-1 and TRBJ2-7, with TRBD2 matching 11 bases. V shed 4 bases and J 0 bases; nucleotides not matched to a gene: 3. The CDR3 contains 15 residues. CDR1 SGHRS and CDR2 YFSETQ come from the germline V gene. The CDR3 DNA reads as TGCGCCAGCAGCGTAACTAGCGGGAGCTCCTACGAGCAGTACTTC. It translates to CASSVTSGSSYEQYF.

The rearrangement links TRBV2 to TRBJ2-1, with 8 positions matching TRBD2. Germline CDR1 reads SNHLY; CDR2 reads FYNNEI. This CDR3 spans 16 amino acids. With 7 bases clipped from V and 0 bases from J, the junction kept 8 bases outside the gene matches. DNA for the CDR3: TGTGCCAGCAAGGCGGGAGGTCTTATCTCCTACAATGAGCAGTTCTTC. As protein: CASKAGGLISYNEQFF. The full variable domain, in which reference TRBV2 and TRBJ2-1 provide the parts outside the CDR3, is EPEVTQTPSHQVTQMGQEVILRCVPISNHLYFYWYRQILGQKVEFLVSFYNNEISEKSEIFDDQFSVERPDGSNFTLKIRSTKLEDSAMYFCASKAGGLISYNEQFFGPGTRLTVL.

This clone appeared a few times. This chain connects TRBV30 to TRBJ1-5, with D uncertain. Germline V gives CDR1 GTSNPN, CDR2 SVGIG (reference sequence). This CDR3 is 13 amino acids long. The V end lost 4 bases, the J end lost 2 bases, and 9 bases lay between the germline ends. CDR3: CAWTPGGNQPQHF. In DNA, the CDR3 is TGTGCCTGGACTCCGGGAGGCAATCAGCCCCAGCATTTT.

The table lists this clone with many counts. The rearrangement links TRBV4-1 to TRBJ1-1, with a tentative D call TRBD1 (6 bases). Germline CDR1 is MGHRA and CDR2 is YSYEKL. This CDR3 has 14 residues. Trimming pared 6 bases from V and 4 bases from J, leaving 15 bases between. The CDR3 loop is CASRGALRGTEAFF. The CDR3 DNA follows: TGCGCCAGCAGGGGGGCCCTTCGCGGCACTGAAGCTTTCTTT.

The gene calls are TRBV29-1 and TRBJ2-5; D may be TRBD1 (5 bases). Germline V gives CDR1 SQVTM, CDR2 ANQGSEA. Trimming removed 4 bases at V and 5 bases at J, with 14 bases between. The CDR3 runs 13 residues. The CDR3 reads CSVGVRAVETQYF. The CDR3, as DNA: TGCAGCGTTGGCGTCAGGGCGGTTGAGACCCAGTACTTC.

The V call is TRBV10-3, the J call TRBJ1-1; 8 bases are shared with TRBD1. This CDR3 is built from 14 residues. V shed 2 bases, J shed 5 bases, and the junction held 4 bases outside the gene matches. Germline CDR1 reads ENHRY; CDR2 reads SYGVKD. CDR3 sequence reads: CAISEPGGGTEAFF. Written as DNA, the CDR3 is TGTGCCATCAGTGAGCCAGGGGGCGGGACTGAAGCTTTCTTT.

This clone was seen a few times. DNA for the CDR3: TGTGCCACCAGCAGAGACCGGCGGTACGAGCAGTACTTC. Its translation is CATSRDRRYEQYF. The chain employs TRBV15 and TRBJ2-7; D unresolved. The germline gives CDR1 LNHNV, CDR2 YYDKDF (reference sequence). This CDR3 comprises 13 residues. V was trimmed by 0 bases and J by 4 bases, leaving 7 bases between them. The full variable domain, its missing parts supplied by reference TRBV15 and TRBJ2-7, is DAMVIQNPRYQVTQFGKPVTLSCSQTLNHNVMYWYQQKSSQAPKLLFHYYDKDFNNEADTPDNFQSRRPNTSFCFLDIRSPGLGDTAMYLCATSRDRRYEQYFGPGTRLTVT.

This clone has just a few counts. This chain connects TRBV27 to TRBJ1-1; D possibly corresponds to TRBD1 (5 bases). Trimming removed 0 bases at V and 5 bases at J, with 13 bases between. Per the germline V gene, CDR1 is MNHEY and CDR2 is SMNVEV (reference sequence). CDR3 size: 15 residues. The CDR3 DNA reads as TGTGCCAGCAGTTTATCCGGCAGGGCACGTACTGAAGCTTTCTTT. Translation gives CASSLSGRARTEAFF.

This clone was seen more than once but under ten times. The chain uses TRBV5-6 and TRBJ1-1, with D perhaps TRBD1 (6 bases). The CDR3 sequence is 14 residues long. CDR1 and CDR2 (germline): SGHDT, YYEEEE. V lost 0 bases and J 3 bases, leaving 9 bases between the germline ends. CDR3 sequence reads: CASSLGSGDTEAFF. The CDR3 bases are TGTGCCAGCAGCTTGGGTTCAGGGGACACTGAAGCTTTCTTT.